These T cell receptor beta chains were read from a single sample in a study of T cell responses to AZD1222 COVID-19 vaccine. Libraries were prepared by immunoSEQ multiplex PCR; TCRdb keeps only in-frame clonotypes and omits some of them. The sample records roughly 100,000 clones, 90% being singletons. The sample was peripheral blood, taken on day 0 of AZD1222 vaccination. These TCRs come from an adult in good health. Both conserved end residues are part of each CDR3. D genes are given only for firm matches. Not all rows give a size; the values are once, few, many and, for expanded clones, a class.

d_call clone_size j_call v_call cdr3_nt cdr3_aa
NA NA TRBJ1-1 TRBV5-1 TGCGCCAGCAGCTGGTTAGGGGAAAACACTGAAGCTTTCTTT CASSWLGENTEAFF
NA few TRBJ1-5 TRBV27 TGTGCCAGCAGTTTTCGGGTGAGCAATCAGCCCCAGCATTTT CASSFRVSNQPQHF
NA NA TRBJ1-4 TRBV29-1 TGCAGCGTTGCAAGGGGTAGAAGTGAAAAACTGTTTTTT CSVARGRSEKLFF
TRBD2 NA TRBJ2-3 TRBV7-9 TGTGCCAGCAGCTTAGTTCTAGGACTAGCGGGGGTCACAGATACGCAGTATTTT CASSLVLGLAGVTDTQYF
NA NA TRBJ1-2 TRBV4-1 TGCGCCAGCAGCCAACGAACCCGAGGGGACTATGGCTACACCTTC CASSQRTRGDYGYTF
TRBD1 NA TRBJ1-1 TRBV7-9 TGTGCCGGCTCGGGACAGGGGGCCGGGAACACTGAAGCTTTCTTT CAGSGQGAGNTEAFF
TRBD2 NA TRBJ2-1 TRBV4-1 TGCGCCAGCAGCCCACGCCCGGGACTAGGCGATGAGCAGTTCTTC CASSPRPGLGDEQFF
TRBD1 NA TRBJ1-3 TRBV5-1 TGCGCCAGCGGACAGGGATCTATTGGAAACACCATATATTTT CASGQGSIGNTIYF
NA NA TRBJ2-1 TRBV4-1 TGCGCCAGCAGCCAAGACCCCGGCATAATCGGGGGGCCAAACAATGAGCAGTTCTTC CASSQDPGIIGGPNNEQFF
NA once TRBJ1-6 TRBV5-1 TGCGCCAGCAGCTTGGATCGTCGGAATTCACCCCTCCACTTT CASSLDRRNSPLHF
NA NA TRBJ2-7 TRBV7-9 TGTGCCAGCAGCTTAGTGGGGAACCACGAGCAGTACTTC CASSLVGNHEQYF
NA NA TRBJ2-1 TRBV6-1 TGTGCCAGCAGTGGCGAGGGGGAAGCGGCAAACTACAATGAGCAGTTCTTC CASSGEGEAANYNEQFF
NA NA TRBJ1-3 TRBV7-3 TGTGCCAGCAGCCCCGGGGCGGTCTCTGGAAACACCATATATTTT CASSPGAVSGNTIYF
NA NA TRBJ2-1 TRBV7-9 TGTGCCAGCAGCTCCAGCAGGGATATGGGTTACAATGAGCAGTTCTTC CASSSSRDMGYNEQFF
TRBD2 NA TRBJ2-1 TRBV7-2 TGTGCCAGCAGCTTTATGGCCGGGGCCGGGGGGGGAAATGAGCAGTTCTTC CASSFMAGAGGGNEQFF
NA NA TRBJ1-1 TRBV2 TGTGCCAGCAGGCGCGGGACCTTCGAAAGAGGATTCTTT CASRRGTFERGFF
TRBD1 NA TRBJ1-2 TRBV28 TGTGCCAGCAGTTTAAACGGACAGGGGCCGGCTTTC CASSLNGQGPAF
NA NA TRBJ2-1 TRBV5-8 TGTGCCAGCAGCTTGTGGAGCTCCTACAATGAGCAGTTCTTC CASSLWSSYNEQFF
NA NA TRBJ1-4 TRBV18 TGTGCCAGCTCCCGAGATGGGGGAGGGCGTGAAAAACTGTTTTTT CASSRDGGGREKLFF
NA NA TRBJ1-5 TRBV6-5 TGTGCCAGTCGGGGCTTGTCAGGTCAGCCCCAGCATTTT CASRGLSGQPQHF
NA NA TRBJ2-1 TRBV19 TGTGCCAGTAGTGGACTATCGGGCGAGGAGTTCTTC CASSGLSGEEFF
NA NA TRBJ1-2 TRBV30 TGTGCCTGGAGTGTGGGGGGTTATGACGGCTACACCTTC CAWSVGGYDGYTF
NA NA TRBJ2-1 TRBV5-1 TGCGCCAGCAGCCCCCGCTGGGGGTCGGGGGCTAACGATGAGCAGTTCTTC CASSPRWGSGANDEQFF
NA NA TRBJ1-5 TRBV7-2 TGTGCCAGCAGCTTAGTCCTACAGGGCGGTCAGCCCCAGCATTTT CASSLVLQGGQPQHF
TRBD1 NA TRBJ1-3 TRBV5-1 TGCGCCAGCAGCTTGGGACAGGGGTTAGATGGAAACACCATATATTTT CASSLGQGLDGNTIYF
NA NA TRBJ2-3 TRBV9 TGTGCCAGCAGCGCAATGGACAGCACAGATACGCAGTATTTT CASSAMDSTDTQYF
NA NA TRBJ1-1 TRBV5-1 TGCGCCAGCAGCTTTTTTTCCGGCGGGCGCCCTGAAGCTTTCTTT CASSFFSGGRPEAFF
NA NA TRBJ2-1 TRBV28 TGTGCCAGCAGACCCTCGGGACATACCCTTGGGGGGGTCTACAATGAGCAGTTCTTC CASRPSGHTLGGVYNEQFF
TRBD1 NA TRBJ1-4 TRBV3-1/TRBV3-2 TGTGCCAGCAGCCAAGTGGGACAGGAGGAAAAACTGTTTTTT CASSQVGQEEKLFF
NA NA TRBJ1-2 TRBV14 TGTGCCAGCAGCCTAATACCTAACTATGGCTACACCTTC CASSLIPNYGYTF
NA NA TRBJ2-7 TRBV11-2 TGTGCCAGCAGGGGCGGAGACACTCTGAACTCCTACGAGCAGTACTTC CASRGGDTLNSYEQYF
TRBD1 NA TRBJ1-3 TRBV4-3 TGCGCCAGCAGCCAAGATTGGGGACAGCTTTACTCTGGAAACACCATATATTTT CASSQDWGQLYSGNTIYF
NA NA TRBJ2-3 TRBV14 TGTGCCAGCAGCCAAGCGGTAGGACTTAGCACAGATACGCAGTATTTT CASSQAVGLSTDTQYF
NA NA TRBJ1-6 TRBV20-1 TGCAGTGCTAGTGGAGGGGGTAGTGGCTCCTATAATTCACCCCTCCACTTT CSASGGGSGSYNSPLHF
TRBD2 NA TRBJ2-3 TRBV28 TGTGCCAGCAGCCCTAGCGGGATCACAGATACGCAGTATTTT CASSPSGITDTQYF
NA NA TRBJ1-2 TRBV6-2/TRBV6-3 TGTGCCAGCAGTTACTTGGGCAGAACCAACTATGGCTACACCTTC CASSYLGRTNYGYTF
TRBD1 NA TRBJ1-4 TRBV27 TGTGCCAGCAGTAGGGACAGGGGCGTGGAAAAACTGTTTTTT CASSRDRGVEKLFF
NA NA TRBJ2-2 TRBV5-1 TGCGCCAGCAGCTTGGACGGGAGCACCGGGGAGCTGTTTTTT CASSLDGSTGELFF
TRBD1 NA TRBJ1-3 TRBV30 TGTGCCTGGAGCCCAGGGACAGGGGGCTTTGGAAACACCATATATTTT CAWSPGTGGFGNTIYF
TRBD1 NA TRBJ1-5 TRBV2 TGTGCCAGCAGTGGGACAGGGGATCAGCCCCAGCATTTT CASSGTGDQPQHF
NA once TRBJ2-7 TRBV3-1/TRBV3-2 TGTGCCAGCAGCCAAGGGGACCCTAGGAACGAGCAGTACTTC CASSQGDPRNEQYF
NA NA TRBJ1-5 TRBV7-2 TGTGCCAGCAGCTTAGTCAGAGGGGTCAATCAGCCCCAGCATTTT CASSLVRGVNQPQHF
NA NA TRBJ2-7 TRBV29-1 TGCAGCGTCCGGGACACCCCCGAGCAGTACTTC CSVRDTPEQYF